This is a list of T cell receptor beta chains from one sample in a study of Graves' ophthalmopathy and Graves' hyperthyroidism. TCRdb re-called the multiplex PCR reads through MiXCR, storing one row per CDR3 protein. The table lists roughly 220,000 distinct CDR3 sequences, around 42% of them singletons. The source material was peripheral blood. These TCRs come from an adult man with Graves' ophthalmopathy. The CDR3 runs from the conserved cysteine through the conserved F or W. A D gene is named only where the DNA matches it firmly. Clone size, where shown, is once, few, many, or a class for clones that have expanded.

J | size | D | V | CDR3 | DNA
TRBJ1-1 | NA | NA | TRBV6-5 | CASSYRRGWGNTEAFF | TGTGCCAGCAGTTACCGCAGAGGTTGGGGAAACACTGAAGCTTTCTTT
TRBJ2-6 | few | NA | TRBV7-9 | CASSLGPISGANVLTF | TGTGCCAGCAGCTTAGGCCCCATCTCTGGGGCCAACGTCCTGACTTTC
TRBJ1-2 | NA | NA | TRBV12-3/TRBV12-4 | CASSLDSSNYGYTF | TGTGCCAGCAGTTTAGACAGTAGTAACTATGGCTACACCTTC
TRBJ2-7 | NA | TRBD1 | TRBV29-1 | CSVEDRGQGASYEQYF | TGCAGCGTTGAAGATAGAGGACAGGGGGCTTCCTACGAGCAGTACTTC
TRBJ2-5 | many | NA | TRBV20-1 | CSARGGQETQYF | TGCAGTGCAAGGGGCGGTCAAGAGACCCAGTACTTC
TRBJ1-1 | NA | NA | TRBV10-3 | CASSERGLQTEAFF | TGTGCCAGCAGTGAGCGGGGGCTTCAGACTGAAGCTTTCTTT
TRBJ2-7 | NA | NA | TRBV12-3/TRBV12-4 | CASSPETEQYF | TGTGCCAGCAGTCCCGAGACCGAGCAGTACTTC
TRBJ2-7 | NA | NA | TRBV11-2 | CASSSTVGNEQYF | TGTGCCAGCAGCTCGACAGTTGGCAATGAGCAGTACTTC
TRBJ2-7 | NA | NA | TRBV29-1 | CSVVVQATALLQYF | TGCAGCGTTGTCGTACAGGCAACCGCCCTTTTGCAGTACTTC
TRBJ2-5 | NA | NA | TRBV7-3 | CASSRDPTPLETQYF | TGTGCCAGCAGCCGGGACCCTACACCCCTGGAGACCCAGTACTTC
TRBJ2-3 | NA | NA | TRBV29-1 | CSVWGAPDTQYF | TGCAGCGTTTGGGGGGCACCAGATACGCAGTATTTT
TRBJ2-5 | NA | TRBD1 | TRBV20-1 | CSAREPGTVQRETQYF | TGCAGTGCTAGAGAGCCCGGGACAGTCCAGAGGGAGACCCAGTACTTC
TRBJ2-2 | NA | NA | TRBV24-1 | CATSERWDIRTGELFF | TGTGCCACCAGTGAGAGGTGGGACATAAGGACCGGGGAGCTGTTTTTT
TRBJ2-7 | few | NA | TRBV7-9 | CASSLGGINEQYF | TGTGCCAGCAGCTTAGGAGGGATCAACGAGCAGTACTTC
TRBJ1-5 | NA | NA | TRBV7-9 | CASSTGTHKNQPQHF | TGTGCCAGCAGCACCGGGACACACAAAAATCAGCCCCAGCATTTT
TRBJ2-5 | NA | TRBD1 | TRBV29-1 | CSLVNRDRAFGTQYF | TGCAGCTTAGTTAACCGGGACAGGGCGTTCGGGACCCAGTACTTC
TRBJ2-7 | NA | NA | TRBV7-6 | CASSLEDGGYEQYF | TGTGCCAGCAGCTTAGAGGATGGGGGCTACGAGCAGTACTTC
TRBJ2-7 | many | TRBD2 | TRBV10-2 | CASSDSSGSRYEQYF | TGCGCCAGCAGTGATTCTAGCGGGAGTAGGTACGAGCAGTACTTC
TRBJ1-1 | few | TRBD1 | TRBV19 | CASSGTDGKAFF | TGTGCCAGCAGTGGGACAGATGGGAAAGCTTTCTTT
TRBJ2-5 | NA | NA | TRBV7-3 | CASSLVPDFQETQYF | TGTGCCAGCAGCTTAGTGCCGGACTTTCAAGAGACCCAGTACTTC
TRBJ1-5 | NA | NA | TRBV7-2 | CASSPNRDQPQHF | TGTGCCAGCAGCCCTAATAGGGATCAGCCCCAGCATTTT
TRBJ2-6 | NA | NA | TRBV29-1 | CSAESSGANVLTF | TGCAGCGCTGAGTCTTCTGGGGCCAACGTCCTGACTTTC
TRBJ1-2 | many | NA | TRBV24-1 | CATSDTRFGYTF | TGTGCCACCAGTGATACAAGGTTTGGCTACACCTTC
TRBJ2-2 | NA | NA | TRBV5-1 | CASSPEGAGELFF | TGCGCCAGCAGCCCGGAGGGGGCCGGGGAGCTGTTTTTT
TRBJ2-7 | NA | NA | TRBV13 | CASSPGEKREQYF | TGTGCCAGCAGTCCAGGAGAAAAGAGGGAGCAGTACTTC
TRBJ2-7 | NA | TRBD1 | TRBV7-9 | CASSLKGQGNYEQYF | TGTGCCAGCAGCTTAAAAGGACAGGGTAACTACGAGCAGTACTTC
TRBJ2-2 | few | TRBD1 | TRBV11-1 | CASSLARTGADTGELFF | TGTGCCAGCAGCTTAGCGAGGACAGGGGCGGACACCGGGGAGCTGTTTTTT
TRBJ2-7 | NA | NA | TRBV10-2 | CASSQEGGAREQYF | TGTGCCAGCAGCCAAGAGGGGGGGGCGCGCGAGCAGTACTTC
TRBJ2-5 | NA | TRBD2 | TRBV20-1 | CSARDPASGRETQYF | TGCAGTGCTAGAGATCCCGCTAGCGGGAGGGAGACCCAGTACTTC
TRBJ1-5 | NA | NA | TRBV7-9 | CASSLSGANQPQHF | TGTGCCAGCAGCTTATCAGGGGCGAATCAGCCCCAGCATTTT
TRBJ2-7 | few | NA | TRBV2 | CASIGPRLTYEQYF | TGTGCCAGCATCGGCCCGAGGTTGACCTACGAGCAGTACTTC
TRBJ2-2 | NA | NA | TRBV7-2 | CAVSVPAEGSPGELFF | NA
TRBJ2-5 | NA | NA | TRBV24-1 | CATSAGPETQYF | TGTGCCACCTCTGCGGGGCCAGAGACCCAGTACTTC
TRBJ1-2 | NA | NA | TRBV7-8 | CASSFHWQGGVDYGYTF | TGTGCCAGCAGCTTTCATTGGCAGGGAGGTGTAGACTATGGCTACACCTTC
TRBJ2-7 | many | NA | TRBV2 | CASSERGRVDYEQYF | TGTGCCAGCAGTGAAAGAGGAAGGGTTGACTACGAGCAGTACTTC
TRBJ1-6 | few | TRBD1 | TRBV6-1 | CASNGQGDSPLHF | TGTGCCAGCAATGGACAGGGGGATTCACCCCTCCACTTT
TRBJ2-7 | NA | NA | TRBV29-1 | CSVERGDRTYEQYF | TGCAGCGTTGAGCGGGGAGACAGAACCTACGAGCAGTACTTC
TRBJ2-7 | NA | TRBD2 | TRBV5-8 | CASSQDLTTLAGSYEQYF | TGTGCCAGCAGCCAAGATCTCACAACACTAGCGGGGTCCTACGAGCAGTACTTC
TRBJ1-1 | many | NA | TRBV15 | CATSRVAGLNTEAFF | TGTGCCACCAGCAGAGTTGCAGGGTTGAACACTGAAGCTTTCTTT
TRBJ1-2 | NA | TRBD1 | TRBV6-1 | CASTPGSGGADYGYTF | TGTGCCAGCACCCCGGGATCAGGGGGCGCCGACTATGGCTACACCTTC
TRBJ2-7 | few | NA | TRBV24-1 | CATSESLGAVHEQYF | TGTGCCACCAGTGAAAGTCTGGGGGCAGTCCACGAGCAGTACTTC